Listed below are T cell receptor beta chains from one sample, sequenced in a study of blood T cell repertoires in COVID-19. Here immunoSEQ multiplex PCR was the method, and the copy in TCRdb shows in-frame clones only, minus some. This repertoire shows 45,000 to 65,000 clones, 70% to 90% found once; its top ten account for around 4%. The material sequenced was peripheral blood. The receptors originated from a man of 80 years or more with active COVID-19. The CDR3 runs from the conserved cysteine through the conserved F or W.

j_call v_call cdr3_aa
TRBJ2-3 TRBV28 CACGGQFTDTQYF
TRBJ1-4 TRBV5-1 CASSSPLGQGATNEKLFF
TRBJ1-1 TRBV5-1 CASSRNDPGTVTEAFF
TRBJ1-4 TRBV18 CASSPEQGLQEKLFF
TRBJ2-1 TRBV27 CASRPSVSSYNEQFF
TRBJ1-1 TRBV4-1 CASSQDRVSEAFF
TRBJ2-5 TRBV24-1 CATSDTGTGWEETQYF
TRBJ1-2 TRBV6-2/TRBV6-3 CASSYTGKWGYTF
TRBJ2-1 TRBV5-1 CASSLEGAYNEQFF
TRBJ2-7 TRBV5-4 CASSVQGPSGEQYF
TRBJ1-4 TRBV7-2 CASSRKGTGEGEKLFF
TRBJ2-3 TRBV7-2 CASSLMGLAGVMTDTQYF
TRBJ2-1 TRBV4-1 CASSQGTGRNEQFF
TRBJ1-2 TRBV6-2/TRBV6-3 CASSSRTGRYGYTF
TRBJ2-3 TRBV6-5 CASSYGGVAGEDTQYF
TRBJ2-3 TRBV6-5 CASKTLKTDTQYF
TRBJ2-3 TRBV3-1/TRBV3-2 CASSQELAGGVTDTQYF
TRBJ2-1 TRBV28 CASSLGRTGWSEQFF
TRBJ2-7 TRBV5-4 CASSDPTRGIYEQYF
TRBJ1-2 TRBV5-6 CASSLAHTGGYTF
TRBJ2-1 TRBV7-2 CASSLRLAGYKPFF
TRBJ1-2 TRBV27 CASSFRGRDGYTF
TRBJ2-3 TRBV24-1 CATRAGGSTDTQYF
TRBJ2-1 TRBV19 CASSIGREIIYNEQFF
TRBJ2-1 TRBV6-5 CASSRDRGANEQFF
TRBJ2-1 TRBV12-3/TRBV12-4 CASSYPGGDEQFF